This TCR beta chain was documented in a study of T cell repertoires in cytomegalovirus infection. The overall study: Public TCR beta signatures provided an indication of both CMV infection and a matching HLA type.

The CDR3 consists of 16 residues. Germline CDR1 reads SGHVS; CDR2 reads FQNEAQ. Trimming stripped 0 bases from V and 0 bases from J, with 9 bases between. MiXCR, run by TCRdb on the reads, gives a single entry per CDR3 protein. The data show around 200,000 distinct CDR3 sequences, about 15% seen once. On this clonotype: As yet, its antigen is unknown.

Points from the study as a whole: Based on cumulative public TCR beta family frequency, carriers of CMV plus the relevant HLA were identified. The ex vivo response was dominated by HLA-C-restricted CMV-specific TCR beta clonotypes.

The sample was CD8+ T cells from PBMCs. This chain uses TRBV7-8 with TRBJ2-4; D not certain. This receptor was taken from a human donor in good health (CMV status not recorded). Some clones in this sample may be carry-over from other donors' samples. As DNA, the CDR3 is TGTGCCAGCAGCTTAGCGGCGACACTAGCCAAAAACATTCAGTACTTC. Residues: CASSLAATLAKNIQYF.